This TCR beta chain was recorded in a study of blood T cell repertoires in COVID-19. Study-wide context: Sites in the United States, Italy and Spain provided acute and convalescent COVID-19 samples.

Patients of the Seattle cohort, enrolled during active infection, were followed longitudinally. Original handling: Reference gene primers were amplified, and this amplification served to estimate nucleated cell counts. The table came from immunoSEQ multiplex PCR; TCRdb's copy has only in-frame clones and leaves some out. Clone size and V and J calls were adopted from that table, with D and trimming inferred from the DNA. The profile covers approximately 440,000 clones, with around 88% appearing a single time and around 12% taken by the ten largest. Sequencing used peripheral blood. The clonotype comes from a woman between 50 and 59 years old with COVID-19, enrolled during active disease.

The CDR3 loop is CASSGDRSGIGTQYF. In DNA form, the CDR3 reads TGTGCCAGCAGCGGGGACAGGTCAGGGATAGGGACCCAGTACTTC. The V gene is TRBV2, the J gene TRBJ2-5; 8 bases are shared with TRBD1. Germline lookup yields CDR1 SNHLY and CDR2 FYNNEI. This CDR3 is built from 15 residues. The trim removed 6 bases at V and 7 bases at J, leaving 13 bases unmatched. The full variable domain, rest sourced from reference TRBV2 and TRBJ2-5, is EPEVTQTPSHQVTQMGQEVILRCVPISNHLYFYWYRQILGQKVEFLVSFYNNEISEKSEIFDDQFSVERPDGSNFTLKIRSTKLEDSAMYFCASSGDRSGIGTQYFGPGTRLLVL.